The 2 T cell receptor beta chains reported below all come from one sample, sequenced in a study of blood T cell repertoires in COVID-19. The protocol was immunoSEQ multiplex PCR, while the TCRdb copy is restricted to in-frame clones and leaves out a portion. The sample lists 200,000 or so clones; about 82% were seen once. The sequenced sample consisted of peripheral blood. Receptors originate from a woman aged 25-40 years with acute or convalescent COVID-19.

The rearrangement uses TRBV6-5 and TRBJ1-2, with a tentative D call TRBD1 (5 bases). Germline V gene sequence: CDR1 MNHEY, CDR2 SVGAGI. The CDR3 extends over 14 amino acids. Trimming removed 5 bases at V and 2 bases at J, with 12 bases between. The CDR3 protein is CASSPETGNYGYTF. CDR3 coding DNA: TGTGCCAGCAGTCCCGAAACAGGCAACTATGGCTACACCTTC.

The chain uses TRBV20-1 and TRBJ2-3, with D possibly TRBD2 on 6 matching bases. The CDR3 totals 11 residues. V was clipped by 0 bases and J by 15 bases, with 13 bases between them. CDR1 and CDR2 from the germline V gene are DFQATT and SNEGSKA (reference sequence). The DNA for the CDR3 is TGCAGTGCTAGAGATCCACCTACTAGCTATTTT. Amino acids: CSARDPPTSYF.